The T cell receptor (beta chain) described here comes from a study of breast tumors, draining lymph nodes, adjacent tissues. The study, taken as a whole, reports: Compared with lymph nodes, tumors were less diverse; compared with nontumor tissue, more.

This clonotype occurred many times. The antigen remains unidentified. Samples came from axillary lymph nodes draining the breast cancer. Via MiXCR, TCRdb re-called the multiplex PCR reads, giving one row per CDR3 protein. The repertoire consists of around 150,000 distinct CDR3 sequences, with over 25% occurring once and the leading ten covering 2% to 2.5%. Trimming removed 3 bases from V and 0 bases from J; junction bases left unmatched: 7. Per the germline V gene, CDR1 is DFQATT and CDR2 is SNEGSKA (reference sequence). The CDR3 has 17 residues. The V call is TRBV20-1, the J call TRBJ2-1; 11 nucleotides align to TRBD2. The origin of this receptor is a female donor with breast cancer. Some clones in this sample may be carry-over from other donors' samples. Input material: axillary lymph node tissue. CDR3 residues: CSASGLAGGSSYNEQFF. The CDR3 nucleotides are TGCAGTGCTAGCGGGCTAGCGGGGGGAAGCTCCTACAATGAGCAGTTCTTC.